Shown below are 2 T cell receptor beta chains from a single sample sequenced in a study of blood T cell repertoires in COVID-19 (dated by TCRdb to the early 2020s). Library construction relied on the immunoSEQ multiplex PCR assay. TCRdb limited this immuneACCESS table to in-frame rearrangements with V and J called. A share of clones is missing; checked studies link under half to unresolved V genes, and the rest is unexplained. This sample comprises fewer than 250,000 clones, 80% to 90% of them detected only once. The ten largest clones capture around 10% of the sample. The source material was peripheral blood. The receptors come from a man aged 45 to 65 with COVID-19, enrolled during active disease.

J is TRBJ1-4 and V is TRBV6-6; D remains unclear. Trimming shortened V by 0 bases and J by 8 bases, and 13 bases separated the two germline ends. The CDR3 has 15 residues. Germline V gene data show CDR1 as MNHNY and CDR2 as SVGAGI (reference sequence). In DNA form, the CDR3 reads TGTGCCAGCAGTTACTCGTTGCTGAATCGGGAAAAACTGTTTTTT. This translates into CASSYSLLNREKLFF.

This clone was found a few times. This rearrangement joins TRBV5-1 to TRBJ2-7; perhaps TRBD2 as D (6 bases). Deletions cut 0 bases from V and 3 bases from J, with 13 bases between. The germline V gene encodes CDR1 SGHRS and CDR2 YFSETQ. This CDR3 has 15 amino acids. CDR3 region: CASSLVGTPIYEQYF. In DNA, the CDR3 is TGCGCCAGCAGCTTGGTGGGGACTCCAATCTACGAGCAGTACTTC.